A single sample is the source of the 31 T cell receptor beta chains below, sequenced in a study of Ad26.COV2.S vaccination and SARS-CoV-2 variants. TCRdb's table, derived via immunoSEQ multiplex PCR, lists solely in-frame clones and lacks some. Counted here are 440,000 or so clones, about 88% occurring once; the ten biggest clones make up approximately 1.7%. Treatment noted: approximately 18 received Ad26.COV2.S at low or high dose, single or two shots; 5 received placebo; per-sample allocation not given. Samples came from day 63 after the first vaccine or placebo injection. Sequences were derived from peripheral blood, sampled in a trial of Ad26.COV2.S vaccine versus placebo. The receptors come from a person between 18 and 60 years old who received the Ad26.COV2.S COVID-19 vaccine or a placebo.

This rearrangement joins TRBV28 to TRBJ1-1; 9 bases agree with TRBD1. The germline gives CDR1 MDHEN, CDR2 SYDVKM. Trimming at V came to 5 bases and at J to 0 bases, leaving 7 bases not matched to a gene. CDR3 length: 16 residues. For the CDR3, the DNA is TGTGCCAGCAGTCCATCACAGGGGGCTGTGAACACTGAAGCTTTCTTT. Translated, it gives CASSPSQGAVNTEAFF.

This chain uses TRBV3-1 (or the pseudogene TRBV3-2) with TRBJ2-3, with 13 bases lining up with TRBD2. Per germline, CDR1 LGHDT and CDR2 YNNKEL (reference sequence). The V segment lost 3 bases and the J segment 4 bases; nucleotides outside the gene matches: 7. The CDR3 consists of 17 residues. DNA for the CDR3: TGTGCCAGCAGCCATACCCGGACTAGCGGGAGTTCAGATACGCAGTATTTT. Encoded protein: CASSHTRTSGSSDTQYF.

The rearrangement links TRBV19 to TRBJ1-2; TRBD1 aligns across 7 bases. Per germline, CDR1 LNHDA and CDR2 SQIVND (reference sequence). The CDR3 totals 12 residues. With 9 bases clipped from V and 8 bases from J, the junction kept 9 bases outside the gene matches. This CDR3 reads CASANRGMGYTF. CDR3 coding DNA: TGTGCCAGCGCAAACAGGGGAATGGGCTACACCTTC.

This sequence joins TRBV30 and TRBJ2-3, with unresolved D. V lost 0 bases and J 10 bases, leaving 11 bases between the germline ends. CDR3 length: 12 residues. CDR1 is GTSNPN and CDR2 is SVGIG in the germline V gene (reference sequence). The CDR3 reads CAWSVLPSAQYF. CDR3 sequence (DNA): TGTGCCTGGAGTGTACTTCCGTCAGCGCAGTATTTT.

The rearrangement uses TRBV27 and TRBJ1-4, with D hard to call. The V gene's germline CDR1 is MNHEY and CDR2 SMNVEV (reference sequence). The CDR3 has 13 amino acids. Trimming shortened V by 2 bases and J by 1 base, and 2 bases separated the two germline ends. This CDR3 is CASSLKTNEKLFF. As DNA, the CDR3 is TGTGCCAGCAGTTTAAAAACTAATGAAAAACTGTTTTTT.

About this clone: The sample has other DNA sequences that encode this CDR3 too. The chain has TRBV5-4 and TRBJ1-2, with no clear D. This CDR3 has 14 residues. Germline V CDR1 and CDR2: SGHNT, YYREEE (reference sequence). V lost 1 base and J lost 2, with 9 bases in between. As DNA, the CDR3 is TGTGCCAGCAGCTTGAATAAAGCGAACTATGGCTACACCTTC. This codes for CASSLNKANYGYTF.

V gene TRBV27 combines with J gene TRBJ2-7, with a weak D call TRBD2 (5 bases). This CDR3 spans 15 amino acids. The germline V gene has CDR1 MNHEY and CDR2 SMNVEV (reference sequence). Deletions cut 6 bases from V and 6 bases from J, with 21 bases between. Here the CDR3 reads CASSRWEIPPPEQYF. In DNA, the CDR3 is TGTGCCAGCAGCCGGTGGGAGATTCCGCCCCCCGAGCAGTACTTC.

This chain uses TRBV2 with TRBJ1-6, with no clear D. The germline V gene encodes CDR1 SNHLY and CDR2 FYNNEI. Trimming stripped 7 bases from V and 8 bases from J, with 12 bases between. This CDR3 has 13 amino acids. The CDR3 region is CASTALLDSPLHF. In DNA form, the CDR3 reads TGTGCCAGCACTGCCCTATTGGATTCACCCCTCCACTTT.

The chain is built from TRBV2 and TRBJ2-4; D possibly corresponds to TRBD1 (5 bases). From germline, CDR1 is SNHLY and CDR2 FYNNEI. This CDR3 has 13 amino acids. Trimming removed 4 bases at V and 10 bases at J, with 14 bases between. The CDR3 here is CASSGVGDLIQYF. CDR3 nucleotide sequence: TGTGCCAGCAGTGGCGTAGGGGATCTGATTCAGTACTTC.

The chain recombines TRBV3-1 (or the pseudogene TRBV3-2) with TRBJ2-7, with D possibly matching TRBD2 (5 bases). The CDR3 is 13 amino acids. CDR1 and CDR2 (germline): LGHDT, YNNKEL (reference sequence). Trimming shortened V by 3 bases and J by 3 bases, and 9 bases separated the two germline ends. The CDR3 spells CASSHGDYYEQYF. CDR3 in DNA: TGTGCCAGCAGCCATGGAGACTACTACGAGCAGTACTTC.

The chain uses TRBV30 and TRBJ1-1; D perhaps matches TRBD1 (5 bases). The V gene's germline CDR1 is GTSNPN and CDR2 SVGIG (reference sequence). This CDR3 region has 10 residues. Deletions cut 4 bases from V and 9 bases from J, with 9 bases between. The CDR3 spells CAWKQGKAFF. CDR3 in DNA: TGTGCCTGGAAGCAGGGAAAAGCTTTCTTT.

V and J are TRBV6-5 and TRBJ2-7; a weak D match, TRBD1 (7 bases). CDR1 and CDR2 from the germline V gene are MNHEY and SVGAGI. Trimming took off 7 bases at V and 7 bases at J, with 11 bases between the two ends. CDR3 length: 11 amino acids. The CDR3: CASTQGGEQYF. In DNA, the CDR3 is TGTGCCAGCACTCAGGGGGGTGAGCAGTACTTC.

The chain is built from TRBV30 and TRBJ1-4; D is unclear. Deletions cut 3 bases from V and 7 bases from J, with 12 bases between. There are 13 residues in the CDR3. CDR1 and CDR2 (germline): GTSNPN, SVGIG (reference sequence). The CDR3 spells CAWRGGPLEKLFF. CDR3 nucleotides: TGTGCCTGGAGAGGAGGCCCTCTTGAAAAACTGTTTTTT.

V gene TRBV12-5 combines with J gene TRBJ2-1; no reliable D call. The germline V gene encodes CDR1 LGHNT and CDR2 FRNRAP. The CDR3 is 14 residues long. Trimming took 4 bases from V and 9 from J, leaving 16 bases between them. This CDR3 reads CASGYGVVLGEQFF. DNA of the CDR3: TGTGCTAGTGGTTATGGGGTGGTGCTAGGTGAGCAGTTCTTC.

The V call is TRBV5-1, the J call TRBJ1-1; TRBD1 agrees at 8 bases. Trimming took 0 bases from V and 1 from J; bases not matched to a gene: 5. The germline CDR1 and CDR2 sequences are SGHRS and YFSETQ. The CDR3 contains 16 residues. In DNA form, the CDR3 reads TGCGCCAGCAGCTTGGCAGACAGGGGCACGAACACTGAAGCTTTCTTT. This codes for CASSLADRGTNTEAFF.

This chain joins TRBV30 and TRBJ1-6, with TRBD1 identical over 10 bases. The CDR3 runs 15 residues. V dropped 2 bases and J dropped 6; count of bases not matched to a gene: 4. Per the germline V gene, CDR1 is GTSNPN and CDR2 is SVGIG (reference sequence). The CDR3 region has the DNA TGTGCCTGGAGTCCAGACAGGGGGCTTAATTCACCCCTCCACTTT. Its translation: CAWSPDRGLNSPLHF.

This clone was detected a few times. The chain joins TRBV28 to TRBJ1-2, with 7 bases identical to TRBD1. CDR1 and CDR2 from the germline V gene are MDHEN and SYDVKM. Germline trimming cut 9 bases from V and 3 bases from J; bases unmatched to any gene: 7. The CDR3 spans 13 residues. The CDR3 bases are TGTGCCAGTCGTGACAGGGCGGACTATGGCTACACCTTC. Translation: CASRDRADYGYTF.

CDR3 in DNA: TGTGCCAGCAGCGGGACAGGGAAAAATTCACCCCTCCACTTT. Protein product: CASSGTGKNSPLHF. The chain has TRBV11-2 and TRBJ1-6; 9 bases match TRBD1. CDR3 length: 14 amino acids. The germline V gene has CDR1 SGHAT and CDR2 FQNNGV. Trimming removed 5 bases from V and 7 bases from J; junction bases left unmatched: 3. Complete variable domain (other parts from reference TRBV11-2 and TRBJ1-6): EAGVAQSPRYKIIEKRQSVAFWCNPISGHATLYWYQQILGQGPKLLIQFQNNGVVDDSQLPKDRFSAERLKGVDSTLKIQPAKLEDSAVYLCASSGTGKNSPLHFGNGTRLTVT.

The gene calls are TRBV29-1 and TRBJ1-1; TRBD1 might be the D (5 bases). Germline lookup yields CDR1 SQVTM and CDR2 ANQGSEA. V was pared by 4 bases and J by 0 bases, with 21 bases between. The CDR3 has 17 residues. CDR3 DNA sequence: TGCAGCGTTGCCCAGGGCACTCGGAGGATGATGAACACTGAAGCTTTCTTT. It codes for CSVAQGTRRMMNTEAFF.

The chain has TRBV30 and TRBJ1-2; the D is unclear. V dropped 3 bases and J dropped 0 bases, with 11 bases sitting between them. This CDR3 comprises 14 residues. Germline V CDR1 and CDR2: GTSNPN, SVGIG (reference sequence). CDR3 amino acids: CAWRRPKANYGYTF. For the CDR3, the DNA is TGTGCCTGGAGACGACCGAAAGCTAACTATGGCTACACCTTC.

The chain recombines TRBV2 with TRBJ2-2; TRBD2 agrees at 8 bases. The CDR3 has 14 amino acids. Germline CDR1 is SNHLY and CDR2 is FYNNEI. The trim removed 6 bases at V and 5 bases at J, leaving 5 bases unmatched. The CDR3 region has the DNA TGTGCCAGCAGGGTTAGCGGGGCAACCGGGGAGCTGTTTTTT. The encoded protein is CASRVSGATGELFF.

The chain recombines TRBV5-1 with TRBJ2-1; D might be TRBD1 (5 bases). Germline CDR1 and CDR2: SGHRS and YFSETQ. This CDR3 comprises 15 residues. Trimming took off 0 bases at V and 4 bases at J, with 11 bases between the two ends. The CDR3 DNA follows: TGCGCCAGCAGCTTGGCCGCAGGGCAGTACAATGAGCAGTTCTTC. This gives the protein CASSLAAGQYNEQFF.

The chain employs TRBV2 and TRBJ1-2; weak D call: TRBD1 (5 bases). The ends were cut back, 10 bases at V and 8 bases at J, with 14 bases in the middle. The CDR3 runs to 11 residues. Germline assignment: CDR1 SNHLY and CDR2 FYNNEI. The CDR3 loop reads CAIQRGWGYTF. The DNA of the CDR3 is TGTGCCATCCAAAGGGGCTGGGGCTACACCTTC. Full variable domain (remainder filled in from reference TRBV2 and TRBJ1-2): EPEVTQTPSHQVTQMGQEVILRCVPISNHLYFYWYRQILGQKVEFLVSFYNNEISEKSEIFDDQFSVERPDGSNFTLKIRSTKLEDSAMYFCAIQRGWGYTFGSGTRLTVV.

This clone has at least ten counts. The chain links TRBV2 to TRBJ1-1; D is possibly TRBD1 (5 bases). Trimming stripped 4 bases from V and 2 bases from J, with 11 bases between. This CDR3 contains 14 residues. The germline gives CDR1 SNHLY, CDR2 FYNNEI. The CDR3 here is CASSVRQKNTEAFF. CDR3 sequence (DNA): TGTGCCAGCAGTGTCCGACAGAAAAACACTGAAGCTTTCTTT.

This sequence joins TRBV24-1 and TRBJ2-1, with TRBD2 matching 9 bases. Germline CDR1 reads KGHDR; CDR2 reads SFDVKD. The J segment lost 4 bases and the V segment lost 4 bases, leaving 13 bases of the junction unmatched. The CDR3 is 18 amino acids. The CDR3 region is CATSDTGTSFSVYNEQFF. Here the CDR3 DNA reads TGTGCCACCAGTGACACCGGGACTAGCTTCTCAGTTTACAATGAGCAGTTCTTC.

The genes are TRBV2 and TRBJ1-1; D gene ambiguous. Trimming removed 3 bases from V and 2 bases from J, with 16 bases in between. Germline-derived CDR1 and CDR2 are SNHLY and FYNNEI. The CDR3 consists of 16 residues. CDR3 nucleotides: TGTGCCAGCAGTGACCCCGTCGACGGGCAAAACACTGAAGCTTTCTTT. Translated: CASSDPVDGQNTEAFF. Full variable domain (rest looked up from reference TRBV2 and TRBJ1-1): EPEVTQTPSHQVTQMGQEVILRCVPISNHLYFYWYRQILGQKVEFLVSFYNNEISEKSEIFDDQFSVERPDGSNFTLKIRSTKLEDSAMYFCASSDPVDGQNTEAFFGQGTRLTVV.

This clone was observed a handful of times. The chain is built from TRBV28 and TRBJ1-6; D remains ambiguous. The V gene lost 8 bases and the J gene lost 13 bases, with 18 bases spanning the gap. CDR1 is MDHEN, CDR2 SYDVKM, per germline. The CDR3 sequence is 13 residues long. The CDR3 sequence: CASGRSIRAPLHF. The CDR3, as DNA: TGTGCCAGCGGTAGGTCCATCCGGGCTCCCCTCCACTTT.

This chain uses TRBV21-1 with TRBJ1-2. TRBV21-1 is annotated as a pseudogene. This CDR3 has 13 residues. DNA for the CDR3: TGTGCCAGCAGCCCCCCTGCGGCGGAGGGCTACACCTTC. Amino acid sequence: CASSPPAAEGYTF.

This chain links TRBV9 with TRBJ1-2, with a tentative D call TRBD1 (5 bases). Germline V gene lookup returns CDR1 SGDLS and CDR2 YYNGEE. The CDR3 spans 15 residues. Trimming left V 3 bases short and J 10 bases short, with 22 bases between. For the CDR3, the DNA is TGTGCCAGCAGCGCCGCCCTCGGGACCTATTTGGACTACACCTTC. Translating gives CASSAALGTYLDYTF.

There are a few counts of this clone. CDR3 bases: TGCGCCAGCAGTACCAACATCGCCTACGAGCAGTACTTC. It codes for CASSTNIAYEQYF. The chain uses TRBV10-2 and TRBJ2-7; D is ambiguous. The CDR3 has 13 residues. The germline V and J ends were trimmed by 5 bases and 2 bases, with 10 bases remaining between them. Per germline, CDR1 WSHSY and CDR2 SAAADI.

The genes are TRBV7-9 and TRBJ1-1, with D maybe TRBD1 (5 bases). V was cut by 8 bases and J by 1 base, with 11 bases left in between. Germline CDR1 reads SEHNR; CDR2 reads FQNEAQ (reference sequence). The CDR3 runs to 13 residues. CDR3: CASQRQKNTEAFF. The CDR3 region has the DNA TGTGCCAGCCAAAGACAGAAGAACACTGAAGCTTTCTTT.